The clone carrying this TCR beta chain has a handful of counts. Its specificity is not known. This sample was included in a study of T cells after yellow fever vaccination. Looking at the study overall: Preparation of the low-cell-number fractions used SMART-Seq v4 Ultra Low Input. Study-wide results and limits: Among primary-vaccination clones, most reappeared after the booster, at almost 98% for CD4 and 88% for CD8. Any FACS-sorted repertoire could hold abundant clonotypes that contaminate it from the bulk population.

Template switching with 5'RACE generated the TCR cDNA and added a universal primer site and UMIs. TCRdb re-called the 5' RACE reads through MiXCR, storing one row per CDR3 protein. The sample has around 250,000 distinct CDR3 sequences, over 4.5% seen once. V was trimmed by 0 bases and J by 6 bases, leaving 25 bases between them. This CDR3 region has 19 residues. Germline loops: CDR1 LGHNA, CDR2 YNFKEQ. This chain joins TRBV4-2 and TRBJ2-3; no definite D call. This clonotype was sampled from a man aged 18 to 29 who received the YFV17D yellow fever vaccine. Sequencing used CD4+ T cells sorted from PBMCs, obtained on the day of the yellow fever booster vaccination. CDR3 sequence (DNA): TGTGCCAGCAGCCAAGAACGGAGTATTAATCTTGGTTCACGGGATACGCAGTATTTT. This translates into CASSQERSINLGSRDTQYF.